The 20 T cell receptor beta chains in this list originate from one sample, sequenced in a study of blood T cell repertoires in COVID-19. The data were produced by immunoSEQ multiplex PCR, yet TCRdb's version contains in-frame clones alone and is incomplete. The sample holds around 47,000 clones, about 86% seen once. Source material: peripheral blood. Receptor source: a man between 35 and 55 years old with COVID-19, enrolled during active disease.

CDR3 sequence: CASSRRGGEQYF. CDR3 sequence (DNA): TGTGCCAGCAGCCGACGGGGTGGCGAGCAGTACTTC. The chain is built from TRBV14 and TRBJ2-7; weak D call: TRBD2 (5 bases). Trimming removed 4 bases from V and 6 bases from J, with 10 bases in between. CDR1 and CDR2 (germline): SGHDN, FVKESK. This CDR3 has 12 amino acids.

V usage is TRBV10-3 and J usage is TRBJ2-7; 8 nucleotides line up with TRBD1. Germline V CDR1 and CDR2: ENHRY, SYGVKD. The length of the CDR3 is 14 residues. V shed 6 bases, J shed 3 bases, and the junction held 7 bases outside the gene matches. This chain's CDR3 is CAISVNRGNYEQYF. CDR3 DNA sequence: TGTGCCATCAGCGTTAACAGGGGGAACTACGAGCAGTACTTC.

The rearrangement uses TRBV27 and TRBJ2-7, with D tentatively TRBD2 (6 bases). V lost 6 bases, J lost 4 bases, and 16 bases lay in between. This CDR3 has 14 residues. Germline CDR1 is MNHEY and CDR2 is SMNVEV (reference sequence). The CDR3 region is CASSPLGGKYEQYF. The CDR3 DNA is TGTGCCAGCAGCCCATTGGGGGGTAAATACGAGCAGTACTTC.

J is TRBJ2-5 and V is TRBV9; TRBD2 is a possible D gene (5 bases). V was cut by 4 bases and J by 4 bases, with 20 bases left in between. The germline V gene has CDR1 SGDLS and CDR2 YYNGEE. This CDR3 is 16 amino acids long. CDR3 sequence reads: CASSPSPGRGPETQYF. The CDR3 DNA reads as TGTGCCAGCAGCCCATCACCTGGTCGGGGTCCAGAGACCCAGTACTTC.

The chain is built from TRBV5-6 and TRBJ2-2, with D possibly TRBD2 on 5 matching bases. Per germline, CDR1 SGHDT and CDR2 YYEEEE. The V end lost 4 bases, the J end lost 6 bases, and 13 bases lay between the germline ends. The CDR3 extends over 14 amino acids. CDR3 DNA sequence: TGTGCCAGCAGCCCGCCGGGGTTGTCCGGGGAGCTGTTTTTT. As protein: CASSPPGLSGELFF.

Here the CDR3 reads CASSPGTSGSYNEQFF. The CDR3 region has the DNA TGTGCCAGCAGCCCTGGGACTAGCGGGTCCTACAATGAGCAGTTCTTC. This chain connects TRBV11-3 to TRBJ2-1, with 12 bases matching TRBD2. Germline V gives CDR1 SGHNT, CDR2 YENEEA. The CDR3 length is 16 residues. V shed 5 bases, J shed 1 base, and the junction held 3 bases outside the gene matches.

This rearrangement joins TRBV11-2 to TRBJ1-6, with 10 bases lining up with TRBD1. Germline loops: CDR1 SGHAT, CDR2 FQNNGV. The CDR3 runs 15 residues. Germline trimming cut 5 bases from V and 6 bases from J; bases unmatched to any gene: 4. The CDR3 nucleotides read TGTGCCAGCAGCACGGGACAGGGGCGTAATTCACCCCTCCACTTT. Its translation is CASSTGQGRNSPLHF. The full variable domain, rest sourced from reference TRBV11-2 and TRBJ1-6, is EAGVAQSPRYKIIEKRQSVAFWCNPISGHATLYWYQQILGQGPKLLIQFQNNGVVDDSQLPKDRFSAERLKGVDSTLKIQPAKLEDSAVYLCASSTGQGRNSPLHFGNGTRLTVT.

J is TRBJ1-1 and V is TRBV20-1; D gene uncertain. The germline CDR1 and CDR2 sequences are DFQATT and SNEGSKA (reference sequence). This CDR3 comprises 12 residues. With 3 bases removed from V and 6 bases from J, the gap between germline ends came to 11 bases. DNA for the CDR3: TGCAGTGCTAGTTCGGGAATCTCTGAAGCTTTCTTT. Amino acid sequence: CSASSGISEAFF.

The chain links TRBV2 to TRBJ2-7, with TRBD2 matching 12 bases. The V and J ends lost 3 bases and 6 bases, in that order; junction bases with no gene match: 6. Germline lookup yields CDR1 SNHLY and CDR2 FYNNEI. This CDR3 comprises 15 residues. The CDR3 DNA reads TGTGCCAGCAGTGAGCTAGCGGGGGGGCCTAGCGAGCAGTACTTC. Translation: CASSELAGGPSEQYF.

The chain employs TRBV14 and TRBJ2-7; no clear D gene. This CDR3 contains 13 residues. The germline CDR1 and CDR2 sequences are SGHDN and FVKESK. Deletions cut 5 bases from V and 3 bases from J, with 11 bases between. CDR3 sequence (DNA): TGTGCCAGCAGCACAACAGTTAACTACGAGCAGTACTTC. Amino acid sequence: CASSTTVNYEQYF.

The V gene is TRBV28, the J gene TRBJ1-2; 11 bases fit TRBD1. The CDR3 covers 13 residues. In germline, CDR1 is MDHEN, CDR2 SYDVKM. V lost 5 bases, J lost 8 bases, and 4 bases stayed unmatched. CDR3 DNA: TGTGCCAGCAGTCCGGGACAGGGGGTGGGCTACACCTTC. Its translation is CASSPGQGVGYTF.

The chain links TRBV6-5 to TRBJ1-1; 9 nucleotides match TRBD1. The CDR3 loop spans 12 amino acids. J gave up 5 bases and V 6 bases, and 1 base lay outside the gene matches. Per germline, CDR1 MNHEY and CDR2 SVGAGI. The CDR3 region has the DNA TGTGCCAGCAGGACAGGGGGTACTGAAGCTTTCTTT. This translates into CASRTGGTEAFF.

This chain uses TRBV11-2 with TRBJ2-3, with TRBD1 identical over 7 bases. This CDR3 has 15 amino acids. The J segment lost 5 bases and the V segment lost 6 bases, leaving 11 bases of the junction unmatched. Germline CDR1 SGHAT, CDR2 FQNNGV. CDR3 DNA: TGTGCCAGCAGGCCGACAGGGCATTTAGGAGATACGCAGTATTTT. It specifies CASRPTGHLGDTQYF.

The CDR3 is CSVSAGVYTEAFF. The DNA for the CDR3 is TGCAGCGTGTCAGCAGGGGTGTACACTGAAGCTTTCTTT. The V call is TRBV29-1, the J call TRBJ1-1; the D gene is possibly TRBD1 (6 bases). CDR1 and CDR2 (germline): SQVTM, ANQGSEA. The V end lost 6 bases, the J end lost 3 bases, and 14 bases lay between the germline ends. This CDR3 is built from 13 residues.

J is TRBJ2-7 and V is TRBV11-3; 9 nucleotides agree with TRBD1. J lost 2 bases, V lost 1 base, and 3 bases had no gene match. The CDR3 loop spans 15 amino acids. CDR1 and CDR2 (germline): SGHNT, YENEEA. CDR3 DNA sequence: TGTGCCAGCAGCTTAGGAGGGACAGGGACCTACGAGCAGTACTTC. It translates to CASSLGGTGTYEQYF. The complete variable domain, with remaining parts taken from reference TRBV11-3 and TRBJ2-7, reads EAGVVQSPRYKIIEKKQPVAFWCNPISGHNTLYWYLQNLGQGPELLIRYENEEAVDDSQLPKDRFSAERLKGVDSTLKIQPAELGDSAVYLCASSLGGTGTYEQYFGPGTRLTVT.

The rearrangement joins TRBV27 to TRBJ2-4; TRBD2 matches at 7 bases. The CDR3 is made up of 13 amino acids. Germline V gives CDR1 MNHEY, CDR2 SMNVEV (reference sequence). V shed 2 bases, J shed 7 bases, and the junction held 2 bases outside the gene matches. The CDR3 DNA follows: TGTGCCAGCAGTTTAATGGGGGGGAACATTCAGTACTTC. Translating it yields CASSLMGGNIQYF.

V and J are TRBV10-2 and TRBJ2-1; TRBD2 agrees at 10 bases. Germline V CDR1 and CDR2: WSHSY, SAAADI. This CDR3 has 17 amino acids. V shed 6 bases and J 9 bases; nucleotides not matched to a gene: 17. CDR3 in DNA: TGCGCCAGCAGCCCCCGCTTGGTAGCGGGGGGTTTTGGTGAGCAGTTCTTC. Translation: CASSPRLVAGGFGEQFF.

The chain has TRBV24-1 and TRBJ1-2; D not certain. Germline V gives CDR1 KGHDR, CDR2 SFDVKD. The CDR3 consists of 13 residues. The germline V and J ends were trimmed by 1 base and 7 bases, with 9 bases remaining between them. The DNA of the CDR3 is TGTGCCACCAGTGATTTTAGGGAGGCTGGCTACACCTTC. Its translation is CATSDFREAGYTF.

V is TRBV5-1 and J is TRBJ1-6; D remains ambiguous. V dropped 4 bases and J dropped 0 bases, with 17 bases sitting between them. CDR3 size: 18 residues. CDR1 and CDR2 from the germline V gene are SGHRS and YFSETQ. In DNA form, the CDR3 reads TGCGCCAGCAGCAAGAGGGAAAGGTGGAGCTCCTATAATTCACCCCTCCACTTT. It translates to CASSKRERWSSYNSPLHF.

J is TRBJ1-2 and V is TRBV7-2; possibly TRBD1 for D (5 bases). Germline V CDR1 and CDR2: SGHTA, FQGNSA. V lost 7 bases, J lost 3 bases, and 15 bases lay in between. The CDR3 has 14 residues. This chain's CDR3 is CASIKSQGYYGYTF. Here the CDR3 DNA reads TGTGCCAGCATCAAAAGCCAGGGATACTATGGCTACACCTTC.